This T cell receptor beta chain was sequenced in a study of T cells in Graves' hyperthyroidism and ophthalmopathy. Study-wide background: The blood sample was taken at first diagnosis, before treatment began.

RNA transcripts were the template for amplifying TCR beta CDR3 regions. The HTBI primer set served for first-round RT-PCR of the TCR CDR3. TCRdb reanalysed the multiplex PCR reads using MiXCR and keeps one entry per CDR3 protein. The data show some 500,000 distinct CDR3 sequences, roughly 25% seen once. V shed 4 bases and J 0 bases; nucleotides not matched to a gene: 4. The CDR3 loop spans 18 amino acids. CDR1 is MGHRA, CDR2 YSYEKL, per germline. The sample holds many counts of this clonotype. Ophthalmopathy cases met thresholds of Clinical Activity Score at least 3, NOSPECS grade at least 4 and duration under 3 months. Reasons for excluding patients were uncontrolled infection, other autoimmune disease, pregnancy or lactation.

The TCR sequence derives from a woman aged 25 to 45 with Graves' ophthalmopathy. Sample: blood. The rearrangement links TRBV4-1 to TRBJ2-2, with TRBD2 matching over 14 bases. The CDR3 DNA reads TGCGCCAGCAGCCCAAGGACTAGCGGGGGGCCGAACACCGGGGAGCTGTTTTTT. This gives the protein CASSPRTSGGPNTGELFF.